Following are 24 T cell receptor beta chains from one sample sequenced in a study of cytomegalovirus exposure and HLA in healthy donors. The PCR had 60 Vbeta and 13 Jbeta primers. TCRdb keeps only in-frame clones here, not all; method: immunoSEQ multiplex PCR. The sample records some 100,000 clones, around 84% being singletons. Sequences were obtained from PBMCs. The receptors come from a woman aged 18-29 years in good health and CMV-seronegative.

The chain is built from TRBV4-3 and TRBJ2-1, with 8 positions matching TRBD2. The CDR3 has 16 residues. V lost 3 bases and J lost 4; bases outside the gene matches: 8. From germline, CDR1 is LGHNA and CDR2 YSLEER. CDR3 loop: CASSQDAGGYYNEQFF. DNA for the CDR3: TGCGCCAGCAGCCAGGACGCGGGGGGATATTACAATGAGCAGTTCTTC.

This chain joins TRBV5-1 and TRBJ2-5; no clear D. V dropped 1 base and J dropped 4 bases, with 11 bases sitting between them. CDR1 and CDR2 from the germline V gene are SGHRS and YFSETQ. This CDR3 region has 14 residues. The CDR3: CASSLLRSAETQYF. The CDR3, as DNA: TGCGCCAGCAGCTTGCTACGGAGCGCAGAGACCCAGTACTTC.

This clone was recorded a few times. This chain links TRBV6-6 with TRBJ1-5; D remains unclear. The CDR3 is made up of 12 amino acids. Germline V gene data show CDR1 as MNHNY and CDR2 as SVGAGI (reference sequence). Trimming cost V 6 bases and J 5 bases, with 8 bases left between them. The CDR3 spells CASSDHYQPQHF. CDR3 nucleotides: TGTGCCAGCAGCGATCACTATCAGCCCCAGCATTTT.

V and J are TRBV28 and TRBJ1-2; 8 bases map to TRBD1. Looked up from germline, CDR1 is MDHEN and CDR2 is SYDVKM. Unmatched junction bases numbered 12, after V lost 2 bases and J lost 4 bases. The CDR3 has 17 residues. CDR3: CASSLGQGAQWVYGYTF. The CDR3 DNA is TGTGCCAGCAGTTTAGGGCAGGGGGCTCAATGGGTCTATGGCTACACCTTC.

The chain links TRBV19 to TRBJ1-2; D unresolved. CDR1 LNHDA and CDR2 SQIVND come from the germline V gene (reference sequence). The V end lost 4 bases, the J end lost 4 bases, and 10 bases lay between the germline ends. The CDR3 runs 13 residues. Here the CDR3 reads CASSTGRIYGYTF. For the CDR3, the DNA is TGTGCCAGTAGTACTGGCAGGATCTATGGCTACACCTTC.

In its sample, this clone was seen a few times. The chain uses TRBV2 and TRBJ2-5, with a tentative D call TRBD1 (6 bases). The CDR3 has 14 amino acids. With 4 bases removed from V and 2 bases from J, the gap between germline ends came to 11 bases. Germline V lookup: CDR1 SNHLY, CDR2 FYNNEI. CDR3 amino acids: CASSASGQQETQYF. Here the CDR3 DNA reads TGTGCCAGCAGTGCTTCAGGACAGCAAGAGACCCAGTACTTC.

The chain recombines TRBV13 with TRBJ1-2, with 11 bases fitting TRBD1. There are 15 residues in the CDR3. The V and J ends lost 5 bases and 7 bases, in that order; junction bases with no gene match: 9. CDR1 is PRHDT, CDR2 FYEKMQ, per germline (reference sequence). This chain's CDR3 is CASSMDRGRGVGYTF. The CDR3 bases are TGTGCCAGCAGCATGGACAGGGGGCGCGGGGTTGGCTACACCTTC.

The chain recombines TRBV30 with TRBJ1-4, with D possibly being TRBD1 (5 bases). V lost 0 bases and J lost 3, with 11 bases in between. Germline values: CDR1 GTSNPN, CDR2 SVGIG (reference sequence). There are 15 residues in the CDR3. CDR3 nucleotides: TGTGCCTGGAGTGTAGTGGCAGGGCCTAATGAAAAACTGTTTTTT. Translating it yields CAWSVVAGPNEKLFF.

The V gene is TRBV7-3, the J gene TRBJ2-1; TRBD2 matches at 7 bases. The CDR3 is 15 amino acids. Unmatched junction bases numbered 7, after V lost 1 base and J lost 7 bases. In germline, CDR1 is SGHTA, CDR2 FQGTGA. The CDR3 DNA reads as TGTGCCAGCAGCTTAAGAGCGGGGCGAACAAATGAGCAGTTCTTC. Its translation: CASSLRAGRTNEQFF.

The chain is built from TRBV7-2 and TRBJ1-2, with 12 positions matching TRBD1. Germline assignment: CDR1 SGHTA and CDR2 FQGNSA. V lost 5 bases to trimming and J lost 5 bases; unmatched junction nucleotides: 12. CDR3 length: 17 amino acids. Here the CDR3 reads CASSAPGQGAPRYGYTF. CDR3 nucleotides: TGTGCCAGCAGCGCACCGGGACAGGGGGCGCCCCGGTATGGCTACACCTTC.

This clone came up a few times. The chain links TRBV4-1 to TRBJ2-7; D is undetermined. The CDR3 is 15 residues long. With 3 bases removed from V and 0 bases from J, the gap between germline ends came to 12 bases. From germline, CDR1 is MGHRA and CDR2 YSYEKL. The CDR3: CASSQEMASSYEQYF. CDR3 DNA sequence: TGCGCCAGCAGCCAGGAGATGGCGAGCTCCTACGAGCAGTACTTC.

V gene TRBV7-2 combines with J gene TRBJ1-4; a possible D gene is TRBD1 (5 bases). With 1 base removed from V and 2 bases from J, the gap between germline ends came to 11 bases. Germline V gives CDR1 SGHTA, CDR2 FQGNSA. The CDR3 runs to 16 residues. The CDR3 region has the DNA TGTGCCAGCAGCTTAGAGGGCAGGGTTACTAATGAAAAACTGTTTTTT. This encodes CASSLEGRVTNEKLFF.

This chain joins TRBV6-1 and TRBJ2-7, with TRBD2 as a possible D gene (5 bases). This CDR3 has 14 residues. The V gene lost 0 bases and the J gene lost 6 bases, with 12 bases spanning the gap. In germline, CDR1 is MNHNS, CDR2 SASEGT. The CDR3 nucleotides are TGTGCCAGCAGTGAAGCGGGGAGTCCCCTCGAGCAGTACTTC. Translating it yields CASSEAGSPLEQYF.

The gene calls are TRBV14 and TRBJ2-4, with TRBD2 identical over 8 bases. The CDR3 length is 13 residues. The V gene end was trimmed by 1 base and the J gene end by 9 bases; junction bases not matched to a gene: 2. Germline assignment: CDR1 SGHDN and CDR2 FVKESK. CDR3 DNA: TGTGCCAGCAGCCAAGGGGCGGGGGGCATTCAGTACTTC. This codes for CASSQGAGGIQYF.

The chain combines TRBV5-8 with TRBJ2-1; D unresolved. The germline V gene has CDR1 SGHTS and CDR2 YDEGEE. The CDR3 runs 16 residues. V lost 6 bases, J lost 0 bases, and 16 bases lay in between. The CDR3 sequence: CASTREPRSSYNEQFF. The CDR3 nucleotides are TGTGCCAGCACCCGAGAGCCCCGATCCTCCTACAATGAGCAGTTCTTC.

The chain carries TRBV5-1 and TRBJ2-7; 9 bases fit TRBD1. This CDR3 is 14 amino acids long. CDR1 SGHRS and CDR2 YFSETQ come from the germline V gene. The junction had 3 bases not matched to a gene; V was cut back by 0 bases and J by 5 bases. Here the CDR3 DNA reads TGCGCCAGCAGCTTGGCAACAGGGGGCGACGAGCAGTACTTC. Its translation: CASSLATGGDEQYF.

The chain couples TRBV28 to TRBJ2-3; the D gene is possibly TRBD2 (6 bases). This CDR3 contains 18 residues. The V gene's germline CDR1 is MDHEN and CDR2 SYDVKM. V was cut by 2 bases and J by 0 bases, with 18 bases left in between. CDR3 sequence: CASSLGAGTRASTDTQYF. The CDR3, as DNA: TGTGCCAGCAGTTTAGGGGCGGGAACCCGCGCTAGCACAGATACGCAGTATTTT.

This clone was detected a few times. The chain recombines TRBV19 with TRBJ1-1, with 8 nucleotides matching TRBD1. V was clipped by 8 bases and J by 4 bases; unmatched bases: 3. Germline values: CDR1 LNHDA, CDR2 SQIVND (reference sequence). The CDR3 is made up of 12 amino acids. The CDR3 DNA reads as TGTGCCAGTCATGACAGGGGCACTGAAGCTTTCTTT. Its translation: CASHDRGTEAFF.

The CDR3 nucleotides are TGCGCCAGCAGCCTATCAGACGGTCGGGGAGAGACCCAGTACTTC. Translating it yields CASSLSDGRGETQYF. This chain joins TRBV4-1 and TRBJ2-5, with a weak D call TRBD2 (5 bases). The CDR3 is made up of 15 amino acids. V was pared by 4 bases and J by 4 bases, with 16 bases between. Germline V gene lookup returns CDR1 MGHRA and CDR2 YSYEKL.

The CDR3 loop reads CASSTGRDRIPYEQYF. The CDR3 DNA sequence: TGCGCCAGCAGCACCGGCCGGGACAGGATCCCCTACGAGCAGTACTTC. The J gene is TRBJ2-7, the V gene TRBV5-1; TRBD1 matches at 8 bases. The CDR3 runs to 16 residues. V lost 4 bases and J lost 2; bases outside the gene matches: 11. Germline V gene sequence: CDR1 SGHRS, CDR2 YFSETQ.

The V and J genes are TRBV5-6 and TRBJ2-5; maybe TRBD2 (5 bases). The end of the DNA aligns better with TRBJ2-7, so the J call may be wrong. Germline lookup yields CDR1 SGHDT and CDR2 YYEEEE. The CDR3 is 15 amino acids. The CDR3 here is CASSSPTRNGYEQYF. CDR3 nucleotide sequence: TGTGCCAGCAGCTCTCCAACTAGGAATGGCTACGAGCAGTACTTC.

The J gene is TRBJ2-5, the V gene TRBV4-1; TRBD2 agrees at 14 bases. This CDR3 has 15 residues. Losses at the gene ends were 7 bases for V and 4 bases for J; bases not matched to a gene: 5. The germline CDR1 and CDR2 sequences are MGHRA and YSYEKL. CDR3 loop: CASKPGTSGRETQYF. In DNA form, the CDR3 reads TGCGCCAGCAAGCCCGGGACTAGCGGGAGAGAGACCCAGTACTTC.

CDR3 DNA: TGTGCCAGCTCACCAACCCTGACAGGCCGGAACACTGAAGCTTTCTTT. It yields the protein CASSPTLTGRNTEAFF. The chain is built from TRBV18 and TRBJ1-1; weak D call: TRBD1 (6 bases). The CDR3 consists of 16 residues. The V and J ends lost 2 bases and 1 base respectively, with 14 bases between them. Germline CDR1 and CDR2: KGHSH and LQKENI.

This clone was counted once. This chain joins TRBV4-1 and TRBJ2-2; 7 nucleotides agree with TRBD2. The CDR3 contains 19 residues. Germline CDR1 MGHRA, CDR2 YSYEKL. Germline trimming cut 0 bases from V and 6 bases from J; bases unmatched to any gene: 16. The CDR3 is CASSQEEVAGRGEPGELFF. In DNA, the CDR3 is TGCGCCAGCAGCCAAGAAGAGGTGGCGGGGAGGGGAGAGCCCGGGGAGCTGTTTTTT.